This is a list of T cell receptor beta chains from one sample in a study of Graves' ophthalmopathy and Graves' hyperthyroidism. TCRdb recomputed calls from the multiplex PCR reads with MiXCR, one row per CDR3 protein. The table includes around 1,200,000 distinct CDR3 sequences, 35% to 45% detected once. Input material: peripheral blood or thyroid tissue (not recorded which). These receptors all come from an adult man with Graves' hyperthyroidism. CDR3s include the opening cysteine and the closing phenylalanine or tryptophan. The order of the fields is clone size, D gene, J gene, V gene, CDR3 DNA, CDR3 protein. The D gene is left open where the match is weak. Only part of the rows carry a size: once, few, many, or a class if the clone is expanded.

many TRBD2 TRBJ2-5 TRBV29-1 TGCAGCGTTCCAGCGGGGGGGTACCAAGAGACCCAGTACTTC CSVPAGGYQETQYF
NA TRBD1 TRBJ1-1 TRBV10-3 TGTGCCAACTCCGAGGGGACAGGGTCTACTGAAGCTTTCTTT CANSEGTGSTEAFF
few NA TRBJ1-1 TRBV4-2 TGTGCCAGCAGCCAACCCGGAGGGAACACTGAAGCTTTCTTT CASSQPGGNTEAFF
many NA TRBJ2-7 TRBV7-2 TGTGCCAGCACCCCCCAGCTTGGGTCCTACGAGCAGTACTTC CASTPQLGSYEQYF
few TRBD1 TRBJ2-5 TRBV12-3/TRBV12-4 TGTGCCAGCACCCAAAGTGGACAGGGGGAAGAGACCCAGTACTTC CASTQSGQGEETQYF
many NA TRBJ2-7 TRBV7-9 TGTGCCAGCAGTCAAAGGGTTGGCTACGAGCAGTACTTC CASSQRVGYEQYF
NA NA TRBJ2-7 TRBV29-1 TGCAGCGTTGTAGGGTTACTCCTAGGGGGGTACGAGCAGTACTTC CSVVGLLLGGYEQYF
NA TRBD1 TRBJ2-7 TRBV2 TGTGCCAGCAGAGACGGACAGGGGGCTGACGAGCAGTACTTC CASRDGQGADEQYF
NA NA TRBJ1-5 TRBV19 TGTGCCAGTAGTGATCAGGGAGACTACGAGCATTTT CASSDQGDYEHF
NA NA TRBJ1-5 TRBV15 TGTGCCACCAGCACAGGAATTAATCAGCCCCAGCATTTT CATSTGINQPQHF
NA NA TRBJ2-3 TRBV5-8 TGTGCCAGCAGGAACGGACAGAAATTGCGTACGCAGTATTTT CASRNGQKLRTQYF
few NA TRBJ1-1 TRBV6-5 TGTGCCAGCGCAACCTTAAGACCCTCGGCTTTCTTT CASATLRPSAFF
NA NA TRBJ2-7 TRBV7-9 TGTGCCAGCAGCTCGAACATCGCGACAGGCCTCGAATCCTACGAGCAGTACTTC CASSSNIATGLESYEQYF
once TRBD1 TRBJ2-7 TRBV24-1 TGTGCCACCAGTGATTTCGGGACAGGCACCTACGGGCAGTACTTC CATSDFGTGTYGQYF
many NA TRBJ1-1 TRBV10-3 TGTGCCATCCAGAGGGGGGGTAACACTGAAGCTTTCTTT CAIQRGGNTEAFF
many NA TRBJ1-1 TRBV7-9 TGTGCCAGCAGCTCCGTGGACAGCGGTAGCACTGAAGCTTTCTTT CASSSVDSGSTEAFF
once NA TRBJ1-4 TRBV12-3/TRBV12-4 TGTGCCAGCAGTCCCCGGACAGCAACTAATGAAAAACCGTTTTTT CASSPRTATNEKPFF
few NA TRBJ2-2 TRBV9 TGTGCCAGCAGCGTATCGAGGCAGGGCACCGGGGAGCTGTTTTTT CASSVSRQGTGELFF
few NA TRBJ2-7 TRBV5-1 TGCGCCAGCCGCCTTTCCTCCGAGCAGTACTTC CASRLSSEQYF
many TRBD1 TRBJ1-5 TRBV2 TGTGCCAGCAGTAGACAGGGAATAGTTCAGCCCCAGCATTTT CASSRQGIVQPQHF
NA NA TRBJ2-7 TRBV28 TGTGCCAGCAGTCCCGGGACCTCGCCTGAAGGGCGGTACTTC CASSPGTSPEGRYF
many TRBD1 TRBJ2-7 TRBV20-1 TGCAGTGCTAGAGACACGAGGGACAGCACCTACGAGCAGTACTTC CSARDTRDSTYEQYF
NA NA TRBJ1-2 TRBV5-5 TGTGCCAGCAGCTTGGGGGGCGTCTTGGGCTACACCTTC CASSLGGVLGYTF
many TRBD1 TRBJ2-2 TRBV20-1 TGCAGTGCTAGCGCAGGGGGAACGAACACCGGGGAGCTGTTTTTT CSASAGGTNTGELFF
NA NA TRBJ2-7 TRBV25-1 TGTGCCAGCATCAATGCCCGGGACGCCGGGGTTGACTACGAGCAGTACTTC CASINARDAGVDYEQYF
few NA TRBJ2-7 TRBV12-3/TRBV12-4 TGTGCCAGCAGCCCTGGTAGGACTCTCAACTACGAGCAGTACTTC CASSPGRTLNYEQYF
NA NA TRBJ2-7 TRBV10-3 TGTGCCAGCAGTTTCCAGGGTTTCTACGAGCAGTACTTC CASSFQGFYEQYF
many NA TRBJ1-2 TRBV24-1 TGTGCCACCAGTGACCCACAAGGAGGGGCTAGTTATGGCTACACCTTC CATSDPQGGASYGYTF